This T cell receptor beta chain stems from a study of T cells in localized non-small cell lung cancer. Notes on the study in general: Of the top 100 tumor clones, median about 53 were in adjacent lung, more than 25 among its top 100. Sequence data derive from only one tumor region, so heterogeneity remains possible.

In regard to this clone: What it binds is not known.

Germline loops: CDR1 LNHNV, CDR2 YYDKDF (reference sequence). V lost 1 base to trimming and J lost 5 bases; unmatched junction nucleotides: 7. The CDR3 is 17 residues long. The assay was immunoSEQ multiplex PCR, and TCRdb's table has in-frame clones only and misses some. The sample records under 100,000 clones, 88% being singletons. This receptor was identified in a woman aged 35-75 years with stage I squamous cell lung carcinoma. The sequencing used peripheral blood, collected before any cancer treatment. This chain uses TRBV15 with TRBJ2-3; TRBD1 aligns across 12 bases. The CDR3 DNA follows: TGTGCCACCAGCAGAGCTCGGGACAGGGGGCGCGGAGATACGCAGTATTTT. Its protein product is CATSRARDRGRGDTQYF.